These 31 T cell receptor beta chains were all obtained from the same sample, sequenced in a study of sequential checkpoint blockade in melanoma. Only in-frame clones appear in the TCRdb table, and some are missing; sequencing was by immunoSEQ multiplex PCR. The data contain about 2,000 clones, approximately 33% of them singletons. Treatment noted: randomized to nivolumab then ipilimumab (arm A) or the reverse (arm B). The sequencing used tumor tissue (inferred from file names), collected from a patient given nivolumab and ipilimumab in sequence. The receptor set was obtained from a human donor with melanoma.

This clone came up a few times. The DNA for the CDR3 is TGTGCCATCAGTGAGTCGGGGACCGGCATTTACAATGAGCAGTTCTTC. This translates into CAISESGTGIYNEQFF. This rearrangement joins TRBV10-3 to TRBJ2-1, with D perhaps being TRBD1 or TRBD2 (5 bases each). V was cut by 0 bases and J by 4 bases, with 13 bases left in between. This CDR3 contains 16 residues. The germline V gene has CDR1 ENHRY and CDR2 SYGVKD.

This clone is deemed medium-sized. The V call is TRBV11-3, the J call TRBJ1-1; 10 nucleotides line up with TRBD1. Per the germline V gene, CDR1 is SGHNT and CDR2 is YENEEA. The junction had 3 bases not matched to a gene; V was cut back by 5 bases and J by 0 bases. The CDR3 has 15 residues. CDR3 sequence (DNA): TGTGCCAGCAGCAAAGACAGGGGGCTGAACACTGAAGCTTTCTTT. Its protein is CASSKDRGLNTEAFF.

The chain links TRBV28 to TRBJ2-1; D gene unclear. The germline V gene encodes CDR1 MDHEN and CDR2 SYDVKM. The CDR3 extends over 16 amino acids. Trimming took 3 bases from V and 3 from J, leaving 15 bases between them. In nucleotides, the CDR3 is TGTGCCAGCAGTTTCGGCCAGCCTAACTACTACAATGAGCAGTTCTTC. Translating gives CASSFGQPNYYNEQFF. Drawing the rest from reference TRBV28 and TRBJ2-1, the complete variable domain is DVKVTQSSRYLVKRTGEKVFLECVQDMDHENMFWYRQDPGLGLRLIYFSYDVKMKEKGDIPEGYSVSREKKERFSLILESASTNQTSMYLCASSFGQPNYYNEQFFGPGTRLTVL.

With respect to this clone: Read data end 1 residue before the CDR3 end; the end is taken from the germline J gene. The genes are TRBV10-3 and TRBJ1-3; no clear D. V lost 2 bases, J lost 0 bases, and 8 bases lay in between. Germline values: CDR1 ENHRY, CDR2 SYGVKD. CDR3 size: 15 residues. The part of the CDR3 DNA that was read is TGTGCCATCAGTGAGACAGAAACCTCTGGAAACACCATATAT. Translation: CAISETETSGNTIY. The entire CDR3 protein reads CAISETETSGNTIYF.

This clone was picked up a small number of times. This chain links TRBV11-3 with TRBJ1-4; 8 nucleotides line up with TRBD1. CDR3 length equals 15 residues. Germline V CDR1 and CDR2: SGHNT, YENEEA. The junction had 9 bases not matched to a gene; V was cut back by 6 bases and J by 6 bases. CDR3 protein: CASSRLTGGDEKLFF. The CDR3 bases are TGTGCCAGCAGTCGCCTTACAGGGGGGGATGAAAAACTGTTTTTT.

This clone was detected once. This chain links TRBV18 with TRBJ1-1, with 7 nucleotides matching TRBD1. The CDR3 length is 15 residues. Germline V gene sequence: CDR1 KGHSH, CDR2 LQKENI. The ends lost 2 bases at V and 5 bases at J; junction bases unmatched: 8. The CDR3 protein is CASSPASGGGTEAFF. In DNA, the CDR3 is TGTGCCAGCTCACCAGCCTCAGGGGGGGGAACTGAAGCTTTCTTT.

This rearrangement joins TRBV28 to TRBJ1-5; D unresolved. The CDR3 length is 14 residues. V shed 6 bases and J shed 11 bases, with 20 bases lying between them. The germline gives CDR1 MDHEN, CDR2 SYDVKM. This chain's CDR3 is CASSQKGYSVTQHF. In DNA form, the CDR3 reads TGTGCCAGCAGCCAGAAAGGATACTCAGTGACCCAGCATTTT.

This clone qualifies as medium-sized. One junction end does not reproduce the germline sequence, and a read error may be involved. The chain's CDR3 is CASSPRNAYNEQFF. CDR3 DNA: TGTGCTAGCAGCCCTCGTAATGCCTACAATGAGCAGTTCTTC. The chain links TRBV11-3 to TRBJ2-1; D unclear. Germline CDR1 SGHNT, CDR2 YENEEA. The CDR3 is 14 amino acids.

J is TRBJ2-3 and V is TRBV18, with no clear D. CDR3 length equals 12 residues. Trimming cost V 2 bases and J 0 bases, with 0 bases left between them. In germline, CDR1 is KGHSH, CDR2 LQKENI. CDR3 sequence (DNA): TGTGCCAGCTCACCAAGCACAGATACGCAGTATTTT. Residues: CASSPSTDTQYF.

V is TRBV11-3 and J is TRBJ1-1; D is undetermined. CDR1 and CDR2 from the germline V gene are SGHNT and YENEEA. V lost 6 bases and J 5 bases, leaving 16 bases between the germline ends. The length of the CDR3 is 14 residues. CDR3 sequence reads: CASRKTPVGTEAFF. Here the CDR3 DNA reads TGTGCCAGCAGAAAGACCCCAGTTGGGACTGAAGCTTTCTTT.

This clone was seen only a few times. The chain couples TRBV6-1 to TRBJ1-4, with D possibly TRBD1 on 6 matching bases. This CDR3 is 14 amino acids long. Between the trimmed V and J ends, which lost 0 bases and 11 bases, there was a span of 13 bases. CDR1 is MNHNS, CDR2 SASEGT, per germline. CDR3 protein: CASSEAGGRGKLFF. The DNA for the CDR3 is TGTGCCAGCAGTGAAGCGGGTGGGAGGGGGAAACTGTTTTTT.

The chain joins TRBV28 to TRBJ1-5; D remains ambiguous. V gave up 5 bases and J gave up 7 bases, with 9 bases separating them. Germline V gene sequence: CDR1 MDHEN, CDR2 SYDVKM. The CDR3 has 12 amino acids. CDR3 bases: TGTGCCAGCAGTCGGAGCAGGCAGCCCCAGCATTTT. Encoded protein: CASSRSRQPQHF.

In its sample, this clone is medium-sized (0.01 to 0.1%). The genes are TRBV11-3 and TRBJ2-1; 9 positions match TRBD1. The CDR3 is 14 residues long. V gave up 6 bases and J gave up 6 bases; unmatched junction bases: 6. Germline assignment: CDR1 SGHNT and CDR2 YENEEA. CDR3 in amino acids: CASSHRDRVNEQFF. As DNA, the CDR3 is TGTGCCAGCAGTCACCGGGACAGGGTCAATGAGCAGTTCTTC.

The gene calls are TRBV19 and TRBJ1-2; maybe TRBD1 (6 bases). The CDR3 is 14 residues long. Per the germline V gene, CDR1 is LNHDA and CDR2 is SQIVND (reference sequence). The germline V and J ends were trimmed by 1 base and 8 bases, with 14 bases remaining between them. The CDR3 loop reads CASSIGEGVGGYTF. CDR3 in DNA: TGTGCCAGTAGTATAGGAGAGGGGGTCGGCGGCTACACCTTC.

The genes are TRBV11-3 and TRBJ2-7; D unresolved. The CDR3 contains 15 residues. The germline V and J ends were trimmed by 3 bases and 6 bases, with 18 bases remaining between them. Germline values: CDR1 SGHNT, CDR2 YENEEA. CDR3 sequence: CASSLGPGFPPEQYF. As DNA, the CDR3 is TGTGCCAGCAGCTTGGGTCCCGGGTTCCCCCCCGAGCAGTACTTC.

The chain employs TRBV11-3 and TRBJ2-7; TRBD1 aligns across 8 bases. The CDR3 length is 15 residues. V dropped 6 bases and J dropped 0; count of bases not matched to a gene: 7. Germline V lookup: CDR1 SGHNT, CDR2 YENEEA. Here the CDR3 DNA reads TGTGCCAGCAGGTACCAGGGGGCACCCTCCTACGAGCAGTACTTC. Its protein is CASRYQGAPSYEQYF.

The CDR3 loop is CSVETDGVGTDTQYF. For the CDR3, the DNA is TGCAGCGTTGAAACGGACGGCGTTGGGACAGATACGCAGTATTTT. The chain carries TRBV29-1 and TRBJ2-3; D remains unclear. CDR1 SQVTM and CDR2 ANQGSEA come from the germline V gene. Trimming took 2 bases from V and 3 from J, leaving 15 bases between them. The CDR3 runs 15 residues.

This clone appeared a few times. The chain carries TRBV11-3 and TRBJ2-3; TRBD2 might be the D (5 bases). The CDR3 sequence is 15 residues long. Trimming took 4 bases from V and 5 from J, leaving 16 bases between them. CDR1 is SGHNT and CDR2 is YENEEA in the germline V gene. The CDR3 region is CASSSFGVLEDTQYF. The CDR3 DNA reads as TGTGCCAGCAGCTCCTTCGGGGTCTTGGAAGATACGCAGTATTTT.

This clone was observed a few times. J is TRBJ2-1 and V is TRBV2; D unresolved. V was pared by 1 base and J by 6 bases, with 16 bases between. The CDR3 runs to 16 residues. Germline loops: CDR1 SNHLY, CDR2 FYNNEI. This CDR3 is CASSEERRFPFNEQFF. The CDR3 DNA follows: TGTGCCAGCAGTGAAGAGCGACGGTTCCCATTCAATGAGCAGTTCTTC.

The chain has TRBV29-1 and TRBJ2-1, with TRBD2 identical over 7 bases. This CDR3 region has 15 residues. Per the germline V gene, CDR1 is SQVTM and CDR2 is ANQGSEA. V shed 4 bases, J shed 7 bases, and the junction held 13 bases outside the gene matches. The CDR3 DNA sequence: TGCAGCGTTGCGCCTTCCGCGGGAGTTCGGAATGAGCAGTTCTTC. It codes for CSVAPSAGVRNEQFF.

This clone was seen more than once but under ten times. The V call is TRBV19, the J call TRBJ1-3; D call uncertain. CDR1 LNHDA and CDR2 SQIVND come from the germline V gene (reference sequence). Trimming shortened V by 3 bases and J by 2 bases, and 8 bases separated the two germline ends. The CDR3 loop spans 14 amino acids. CDR3: CASSIRAAGNTIYF. The CDR3 DNA follows: TGTGCCAGTAGTATTCGGGCGGCTGGAAACACCATATATTTT.

This chain links TRBV6-7 with TRBJ1-2; TRBD1 matches at 7 bases. TRBV6-7 is annotated as an ORF whose role is uncertain. CDR3 length equals 15 residues. Trimming cost V 5 bases and J 6 bases; bases outside gene matches: 12. The CDR3 region has the DNA TGTGCCAGCAGTGAAGTTATAAGGGGGCGAGATGGCTACACCTTC. Protein: CASSEVIRGRDGYTF.

The chain joins TRBV28 to TRBJ2-3; TRBD2 might be the D (5 bases). Per the germline V gene, CDR1 is MDHEN and CDR2 is SYDVKM. V lost 7 bases and J lost 1, with 15 bases in between. CDR3 length: 15 residues. CDR3 sequence reads: CASTKGRTGTDTQYF. As DNA, the CDR3 is TGTGCCAGCACCAAAGGGAGAACCGGCACAGATACGCAGTATTTT.

The sample holds a few counts of this clone. The rearrangement links TRBV28 to TRBJ2-6, with a tentative D call TRBD1 (6 bases). Per germline, CDR1 MDHEN and CDR2 SYDVKM. The CDR3 has 16 amino acids. The V and J ends lost 5 bases and 2 bases respectively, with 13 bases between them. CDR3 sequence reads: CASSEQGVAGANVLTF. In DNA, the CDR3 is TGTGCCAGCAGTGAACAGGGTGTCGCTGGGGCCAACGTCCTGACTTTC.

The V gene is TRBV6-8, the J gene TRBJ1-1; TRBD1 agrees at 8 bases. Germline CDR1 MNHGY, CDR2 SAAAGT. Trimming took 5 bases from V and 5 from J; bases not matched to a gene: 10. The CDR3 runs 15 residues. CDR3 nucleotide sequence: TGTGCCAGCAGTCGGGACAGGAGACGGGGGACTGAAGCTTTCTTT. Translation gives CASSRDRRRGTEAFF.

The gene calls are TRBV25-1 and TRBJ1-1; D perhaps matches TRBD1 (5 bases). The CDR3 covers 15 residues. CDR1 is MGHDK and CDR2 is SYGVNS in the germline V gene. V was trimmed by 1 base and J by 5 bases, leaving 14 bases between them. The CDR3 here is CASSESGRVGTEAFF. CDR3 sequence (DNA): TGTGCCAGCAGTGAATCGGGCAGGGTTGGAACTGAAGCTTTCTTT.

CDR3 residues: CSVEGFGRMYGYTF. CDR3 sequence (DNA): TGCAGCGTTGAGGGGTTCGGACGGATGTATGGCTACACCTTC. The rearrangement joins TRBV29-1 to TRBJ1-2; D not resolved. Germline loops: CDR1 SQVTM, CDR2 ANQGSEA. The length of the CDR3 is 14 residues. V lost 3 bases, J lost 5 bases, and 16 bases lay in between. Filled out from reference TRBV29-1 and TRBJ1-2, the complete variable domain reads SAVISQKPSRDICQRGTSLTIQCQVDSQVTMMFWYRQQPGQSLTLIATANQGSEATYESGFVIDKFPISRPNLTFSTLTVSNMSPEDSSIYLCSVEGFGRMYGYTFGSGTRLTVV.

The V call is TRBV19, the J call TRBJ2-1, with D uncertain. CDR3 length equals 17 residues. Trimming pared 6 bases from V and 0 bases from J, leaving 18 bases between. Germline V CDR1 and CDR2: LNHDA, SQIVND (reference sequence). CDR3 protein: CASSDNLGELSYNEQFF. The CDR3 DNA follows: TGTGCCAGTAGCGATAATCTAGGTGAGCTCTCCTACAATGAGCAGTTCTTC.

This clone was seen a few times. J is TRBJ1-5 and V is TRBV9, with 8 bases identical to TRBD1. This CDR3 is 13 amino acids long. CDR1 and CDR2 from the germline V gene are SGDLS and YYNGEE. Trimming took 8 bases from V and 6 from J; bases not matched to a gene: 7. The CDR3 spells CASGAGGIQPQHF. CDR3 DNA: TGTGCCAGTGGGGCAGGGGGCATTCAGCCCCAGCATTTT.

This clone was picked up a small number of times. The chain recombines TRBV6-8 with TRBJ2-3; tentative D call: TRBD2 (5 bases). The CDR3 is 16 amino acids. Germline V CDR1 and CDR2: MNHGY, SAAAGT. V was shortened by 0 bases and J by 8 bases, with 18 bases between the two germline ends. The CDR3 bases are TGTGCCAGCAGTTACTCCATAGGTCCGGGGAAAATTACGCAGTATTTT. This sequence encodes CASSYSIGPGKITQYF.

This clone is classed as medium-sized. The V gene is TRBV6-8, the J gene TRBJ1-5; a possible D gene is TRBD1 (6 bases). Deletions cut 10 bases from V and 1 base from J, with 14 bases between. The length of the CDR3 is 14 residues. Per germline, CDR1 MNHGY and CDR2 SAAAGT. The CDR3 bases are TGTGCCACCGATAGGACAGAGAGCAATCAGCCCCAGCATTTT. It yields the protein CATDRTESNQPQHF.